Presented here are 27 T cell receptor beta chains from one specimen sequenced in a study of T cells after yellow fever vaccination. Via MiXCR, TCRdb re-called the 5' RACE reads, giving one row per CDR3 protein. Here the sample spans approximately 300,000 distinct CDR3 sequences, around 11% being singletons. The starting material was CD4+ T cells sorted from PBMCs, obtained 45 days after the yellow fever booster vaccination. The source is a man between 18 and 35 years old who received the YFV17D yellow fever vaccine.

This clonotype has more than one count but fewer than ten. The rearrangement links TRBV7-6 to TRBJ2-5; 9 bases are shared with TRBD2. The CDR3 consists of 17 residues. V gave up 3 bases and J gave up 2 bases; unmatched junction bases: 10. Germline CDR1 is SGHVS and CDR2 is FNYEAQ. The CDR3 nucleotides are TGTGCCAGCAGCTTCCTCGCGGGGGGGACCTTACAAGAGACCCAGTACTTC. It codes for CASSFLAGGTLQETQYF.

V gene TRBV28 combines with J gene TRBJ2-5; D is possibly TRBD2 (5 bases). V was trimmed by 5 bases and J by 5 bases, leaving 12 bases between them. Germline loops: CDR1 MDHEN, CDR2 SYDVKM. The CDR3 spans 13 residues. The CDR3 here is CASSNEGSETQYF. CDR3 DNA: TGTGCCAGCAGTAATGAGGGTTCTGAGACCCAGTACTTC.

This clonotype was seen more than once but under ten times. The germline gene is not matched at one end of the junction; a read error may be the cause. The V gene is TRBV7-6, the J gene TRBJ1-2; D is ambiguous. The CDR3 length is 12 residues. CDR1 SGHVS and CDR2 FNYEAQ come from the germline V gene. The CDR3 DNA reads as TGTGCCAGCAGCGCCCCCTGGTCGTCCTACGCCTTC. It yields the protein CASSAPWSSYAF.

Comment on this clonotype: This could be a read error, since a much larger clone is one nucleotide away. This CDR3 reads CASSQGDTEAFF. The DNA of the CDR3 is TGCGCCAGCAGCCAAGGGGACACTGAAGCTTTCTTT. The chain recombines TRBV4-1 with TRBJ1-1; D gene uncertain. This CDR3 contains 12 residues. Trimming pared 1 base from V and 3 bases from J, leaving 3 bases between. Germline-derived CDR1 and CDR2 are MGHRA and YSYEKL.

The chain employs TRBV7-2 and TRBJ2-1, with a weak D call TRBD2 (5 bases). Germline V gene data show CDR1 as SGHTA and CDR2 as FQGNSA. This CDR3 spans 16 amino acids. Trimming removed 1 base from V and 3 bases from J, with 13 bases in between. CDR3 protein: CASSLEASRSYNEQFF. Written as DNA, the CDR3 is TGTGCCAGCAGCTTAGAAGCTAGCCGAAGCTACAATGAGCAGTTCTTC.

This clonotype was observed at least ten times. The J gene is TRBJ2-5, the V gene TRBV7-3, with 8 bases identical to TRBD1. V dropped 6 bases and J dropped 8; count of bases not matched to a gene: 8. Germline assignment: CDR1 SGHTA and CDR2 FQGTGA. The CDR3 is 13 residues long. DNA of the CDR3: TGTGCCAGCAGTTCAGGACAGGGCAAAACCCAGTACTTC. It specifies CASSSGQGKTQYF.

This clonotype has ten or more counts. The V gene is TRBV20-1, the J gene TRBJ2-4; D gene uncertain. There are 13 residues in the CDR3. CDR1 and CDR2 (germline): DFQATT, SNEGSKA (reference sequence). Trimming took off 3 bases at V and 0 bases at J, with 6 bases between the two ends. The CDR3 region has the DNA TGCAGTGCTAGTGACCTAGCCAAAAACATTCAGTACTTC. Residues: CSASDLAKNIQYF.

The chain combines TRBV5-1 with TRBJ1-1; D gene unclear. With 0 bases removed from V and 5 bases from J, the gap between germline ends came to 11 bases. Germline lookup yields CDR1 SGHRS and CDR2 YFSETQ. This CDR3 has 14 residues. The CDR3: CASSLGAARTEAFF. CDR3 DNA: TGCGCCAGCAGCTTGGGAGCCGCCCGGACTGAAGCTTTCTTT.

The J gene is TRBJ1-1, the V gene TRBV5-1, with 8 positions matching TRBD1. The CDR3 is 16 amino acids. From germline, CDR1 is SGHRS and CDR2 YFSETQ. V was pared by 1 base and J by 4 bases, with 9 bases of the junction left unmatched. CDR3 bases: TGCGCCAGCAGCTTGCGGGTAGGACAGGGAGGCACTGAAGCTTTCTTT. Its protein is CASSLRVGQGGTEAFF.

The chain joins TRBV12-3 or TRBV12-4 to TRBJ1-1; D is undetermined. The CDR3 sequence is 14 residues long. Trimming removed 5 bases at V and 1 base at J, with 11 bases between. The DNA of the CDR3 is TGTGCCAGCAGTAAGATGTCGGGGAACACTGAAGCTTTCTTT. The encoded protein is CASSKMSGNTEAFF.

In its sample, this clonotype was seen a few times. The chain uses TRBV27 and TRBJ1-2; no definite D call. V was pared by 4 bases and J by 7 bases, with 16 bases between. Per germline, CDR1 MNHEY and CDR2 SMNVEV (reference sequence). CDR3 size: 14 residues. The CDR3 DNA is TGTGCCAGCAGTTCCGTTCGGCAGGAGGGTGGCTACACCTTC. This codes for CASSSVRQEGGYTF.

This clonotype was seen a handful of times. V and J are TRBV9 and TRBJ2-5, with 10 bases lining up with TRBD2. Germline CDR1 reads SGDLS; CDR2 reads YYNGEE. The CDR3 runs to 16 residues. V lost 4 bases, J lost 1 base, and 7 bases stayed unmatched. The CDR3 here is CASSPSGGVTQETQYF. As DNA, the CDR3 is TGTGCCAGCAGCCCTAGCGGGGGCGTTACCCAAGAGACCCAGTACTTC. Supplemented by reference TRBV9 and TRBJ2-5, the full variable domain reads DSGVTQTPKHLITATGQRVTLRCSPRSGDLSVYWYQQSLDQGLQFLIQYYNGEERAKGNILERFSAQQFPDLHSELNLSSLELGDSALYFCASSPSGGVTQETQYFGPGTRLLVL.

As concerns this clonotype: Mismatch with germline at one junction end may stem from a read error. The V gene is TRBV12-3 or TRBV12-4, the J gene TRBJ2-6, with D possibly being TRBD2 (7 bases). This CDR3 contains 15 residues. For the CDR3, the DNA is TGTGCCAGCAGTCGAACAGGGAGCGGGGCCAACGTCCTGGCTTTC. Its protein product is CASSRTGSGANVLAF.

The chain carries TRBV9 and TRBJ2-5; TRBD1 might be the D (5 bases). This CDR3 has 13 residues. Deletions cut 3 bases from V and 7 bases from J, with 13 bases between. Per germline, CDR1 SGDLS and CDR2 YYNGEE. CDR3 sequence reads: CASSGVDRGTQYF. In nucleotides, the CDR3 is TGTGCCAGCAGCGGCGTTGATAGGGGGACCCAGTACTTC.

This clonotype occurred many times. CDR3 nucleotide sequence: TGCGCCAGCAGCTTGGGGGCCAGGGGCCACTACGAGCAGTACTTC. Its translation is CASSLGARGHYEQYF. V and J are TRBV5-1 and TRBJ2-7, with D possibly TRBD1 on 6 matching bases. The germline V gene has CDR1 SGHRS and CDR2 YFSETQ. The V gene lost 0 bases and the J gene lost 3 bases, with 13 bases spanning the gap. The CDR3 length is 15 residues.

Comments on this clonotype: A single base separates this from a much larger clone, so it may be a read error. The chain has TRBV3-1 and TRBJ2-7, with 9 bases identical to TRBD1. The CDR3 length is 15 residues. Germline values: CDR1 LGHDT, CDR2 YNNKEL (reference sequence). The CDR3: CASSRPGQGSSEQYF. The DNA for the CDR3 is TGTGCCAGCAGCCGCCCGGGACAGGGCTCCTCCGAGCAGTACTTC.

This chain links TRBV12-5 with TRBJ2-1; 9 bases agree with TRBD2. The germline CDR1 and CDR2 sequences are LGHNT and FRNRAP. The CDR3 extends over 14 amino acids. The V segment lost 4 bases and the J segment 8 bases; nucleotides outside the gene matches: 6. CDR3 nucleotide sequence: TGTGCTAGTGGTTCCGCGGGACTAGCACATGAGCAGTTCTTC. Residues: CASGSAGLAHEQFF.

This clonotype was found a few times. The J gene is TRBJ1-6, the V gene TRBV2; 8 nucleotides line up with TRBD1. J lost 8 bases, V lost 7 bases, and 7 bases had no gene match. The CDR3 spans 14 residues. Germline assignment: CDR1 SNHLY and CDR2 FYNNEI. The CDR3 DNA reads as TGTGCCAGCAAGATGCAGACAGGGGATTCACCCCTCCACTTT. Translation: CASKMQTGDSPLHF.

The J gene is TRBJ1-1, the V gene TRBV12-3 or TRBV12-4, with TRBD1 matching over 9 bases. Trimming cost V 6 bases and J 7 bases; bases outside gene matches: 6. This CDR3 region has 13 residues. CDR3 in DNA: TGTGCCAGCAGCTGGGACAGGGACAGTGAAGCTTTCTTT. Its translation is CASSWDRDSEAFF.

A single count supports this clonotype. The V call is TRBV27, the J call TRBJ2-1; 7 nucleotides line up with TRBD1. The CDR3 contains 14 residues. The ends lost 2 bases at V and 3 bases at J; junction bases unmatched: 1. From germline, CDR1 is MNHEY and CDR2 SMNVEV (reference sequence). The CDR3 loop reads CASSLDRVYNEQFF. The CDR3 bases are TGTGCCAGCAGTTTAGACAGGGTCTACAATGAGCAGTTCTTC.

The rearrangement uses TRBV20-1 and TRBJ2-5; D might be TRBD1 (5 bases). V was clipped by 3 bases and J by 5 bases, with 13 bases between them. The CDR3 sequence is 13 residues long. Per the germline V gene, CDR1 is DFQATT and CDR2 is SNEGSKA (reference sequence). The CDR3 nucleotides are TGCAGTGCTAGGATGGGGCGAATGGAGACCCAGTACTTC. This codes for CSARMGRMETQYF.

The gene calls are TRBV2 and TRBJ2-7, with D maybe TRBD1 (5 bases). The ends were cut back, 6 bases at V and 3 bases at J, with 12 bases in the middle. Germline V gene sequence: CDR1 SNHLY, CDR2 FYNNEI. The CDR3 has 13 residues. Written as DNA, the CDR3 is TGTGCCAGCAGAGCGACAGAGCTCTACGAGCAGTACTTC. Protein sequence: CASRATELYEQYF.

This clonotype was counted at least ten times. The chain uses TRBV5-1 and TRBJ2-5, with no clear D. The germline gives CDR1 SGHRS, CDR2 YFSETQ. The CDR3 is 14 residues long. The V end was cut by 4 bases, the J end by 0 bases, with 10 bases between. The CDR3 reads CASSRIPHQETQYF. The CDR3 DNA follows: TGCGCCAGCAGCCGAATACCACACCAAGAGACCCAGTACTTC.

This clonotype was detected a few times. The genes are TRBV4-3 and TRBJ2-1, with a possible D match to TRBD1 (6 bases). V was trimmed by 0 bases and J by 5 bases, leaving 11 bases between them. This CDR3 has 15 residues. Germline V gene data show CDR1 as LGHNA and CDR2 as YSLEER. CDR3 amino acids: CASSQDYRQDNEQFF. The CDR3 DNA is TGCGCCAGCAGCCAAGATTATAGACAGGACAATGAGCAGTTCTTC.

As DNA, the CDR3 is TGTGCCATCACGAGGGCTTTGAACACTGAAGCTTTCTTT. Protein product: CAITRALNTEAFF. The rearrangement joins TRBV10-3 to TRBJ1-1; D remains ambiguous. CDR1 is ENHRY and CDR2 is SYGVKD in the germline V gene. Trimming removed 7 bases at V and 0 bases at J, with 9 bases between. The CDR3 sequence is 13 residues long.

This clonotype has more than one count but fewer than ten. J is TRBJ2-1 and V is TRBV6-1; 9 bases match TRBD1. This CDR3 is 15 amino acids long. Trimming took 4 bases from V and 6 from J; bases not matched to a gene: 7. Germline V lookup: CDR1 MNHNS, CDR2 SASEGT. The CDR3 reads CASSGRDRVSNEQFF. DNA of the CDR3: TGTGCCAGCAGTGGAAGGGACAGGGTCAGCAATGAGCAGTTCTTC.

This sequence joins TRBV18 and TRBJ1-1, with a weak D call TRBD1 (5 bases). Between the trimmed V and J ends, which lost 3 bases and 4 bases, there was a span of 18 bases. CDR1 and CDR2 from the germline V gene are KGHSH and LQKENI. The CDR3 totals 16 residues. CDR3 nucleotide sequence: TGTGCCAGCTCACCCGAACAGGTAGCGTGGGCCACTGAAGCTTTCTTT. It is translated as CASSPEQVAWATEAFF.